This T cell receptor (beta chain) was captured by sequencing in a study of shared clonotypes between healthy human individuals. TCRdb's copy holds only in-frame clones and misses some; the assay was immunoSEQ multiplex PCR. Among about a million clones listed, over 60% were seen once. V was pared by 7 bases and J by 1 base, with 4 bases between. CDR3 length: 11 residues. In germline, CDR1 is SNHLY, CDR2 FYNNEI. This receptor was taken from a man aged 18 to 30 in good health. The sequenced sample was memory CD4+ T cells sorted from blood. Subset specified: CD45RA-negative fraction. The chain has TRBV2 and TRBJ1-1; D is unresolved. Written as DNA, the CDR3 is TGTGCCAGCAATCAGAACACTGAAGCTTTCTTT. Its translation: CASNQNTEAFF.